The subject of this entry is one T cell receptor (beta chain). It was at deep level that the assay was run. Sequencing was performed with immunoSEQ multiplex PCR; in TCRdb, only in-frame clones are kept and a portion is missing. The data show about 800,000 clones, with 90% to 97% seen just once and less than 0.3% held by the top ten. The naive CD8 subset, CD45RO-negative cells positively selected for CCR7, excluded terminally differentiated effector memory CD45RA+ cells. This sample was included in a study of shared clonotypes between healthy human individuals. Per germline, CDR1 MNHEY and CDR2 SMNVEV (reference sequence). V was pared by 5 bases and J by 3 bases, with 15 bases between. CDR3 length equals 15 residues.

The sequencing sample was made of naive CD8+ T cells sorted from blood. The clonotype comes from a man aged 25-45 years in good health. The rearrangement joins TRBV27 to TRBJ2-3; D perhaps matches TRBD1 (5 bases). The CDR3 coding sequence is TGTGCCAGCAGTGAGACAGACAGTCGGACAGATACGCAGTATTTT. This gives the protein CASSETDSRTDTQYF.